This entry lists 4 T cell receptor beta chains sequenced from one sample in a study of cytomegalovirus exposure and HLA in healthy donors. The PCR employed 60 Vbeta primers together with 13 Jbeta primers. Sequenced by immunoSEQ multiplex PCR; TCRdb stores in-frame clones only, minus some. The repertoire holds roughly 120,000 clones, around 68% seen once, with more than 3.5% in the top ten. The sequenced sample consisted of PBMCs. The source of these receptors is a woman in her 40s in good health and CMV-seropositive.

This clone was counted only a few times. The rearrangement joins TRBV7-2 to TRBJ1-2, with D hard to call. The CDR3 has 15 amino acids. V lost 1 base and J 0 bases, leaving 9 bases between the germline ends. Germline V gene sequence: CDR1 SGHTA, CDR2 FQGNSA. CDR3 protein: CASSLGRRANYGYTF. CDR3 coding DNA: TGTGCCAGCAGCTTAGGGAGGAGAGCTAACTATGGCTACACCTTC.

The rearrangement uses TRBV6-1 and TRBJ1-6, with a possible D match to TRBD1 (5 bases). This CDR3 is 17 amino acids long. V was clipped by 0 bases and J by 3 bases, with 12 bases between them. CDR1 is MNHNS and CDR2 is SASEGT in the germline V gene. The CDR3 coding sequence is TGTGCCAGCAGTGAAGCGGGAGGGGCGGACTATAATTCACCCCTCCACTTT. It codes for CASSEAGGADYNSPLHF.

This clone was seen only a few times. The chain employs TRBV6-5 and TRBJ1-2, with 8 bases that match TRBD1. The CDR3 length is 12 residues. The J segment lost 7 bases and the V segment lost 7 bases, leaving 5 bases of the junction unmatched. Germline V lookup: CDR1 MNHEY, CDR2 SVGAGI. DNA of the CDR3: TGTGCCAGCAAAGGACAGGGCCTTGGCTACACCTTC. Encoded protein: CASKGQGLGYTF.

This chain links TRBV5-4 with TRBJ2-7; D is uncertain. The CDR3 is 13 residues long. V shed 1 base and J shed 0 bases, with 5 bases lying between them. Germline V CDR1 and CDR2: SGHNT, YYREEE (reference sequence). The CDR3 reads CASSLSRSYEQYF. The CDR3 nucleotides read TGTGCCAGCAGCTTGTCCCGCTCCTACGAGCAGTACTTC. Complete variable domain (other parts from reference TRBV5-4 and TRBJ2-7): ETGVTQSPTHLIKTRGQQVTLRCSSQSGHNTVSWYQQALGQGPQFIFQYYREEENGRGNFPPRFSGLQFPNYSSELNVNALELDDSALYLCASSLSRSYEQYFGPGTRLTVT.